These 24 T cell receptor beta chains were sequenced from one sample in a study of T cells in Graves' hyperthyroidism and ophthalmopathy. RNA transcripts were the template for amplifying TCR beta CDR3 regions. The HTBI set primed first-round TCR CDR3 RT-PCR. From the multiplex PCR reads, TCRdb called clonotypes with MiXCR, one entry per CDR3 protein. In the table there are about 350,000 distinct CDR3 sequences, roughly 14% of which are singletons. Source material: blood. Receptors originate from a woman in her twenties or thirties with Graves' hyperthyroidism.

This chain uses TRBV6-2 or TRBV6-3 with TRBJ2-7; D is undetermined. Germline CDR1 reads MNHEY; CDR2 reads SVGEGT. This CDR3 is built from 12 residues. Trimming stripped 6 bases from V and 6 bases from J, with 12 bases between. The CDR3, as DNA: TGTGCCAGCAGACGGACGGGTTTCGAGCAGTACTTC. Amino acid sequence: CASRRTGFEQYF.

The CDR3 nucleotides read TGTGCCAGCAGCTTAGAGGCGGGATTTGGATACGAGCAGTACTTC. Translated: CASSLEAGFGYEQYF. The genes are TRBV7-6 and TRBJ2-7, with a possible D match to TRBD2 (6 bases). Trimming removed 1 base at V and 4 bases at J, with 14 bases between. Germline V gene data show CDR1 as SGHVS and CDR2 as FNYEAQ. CDR3 length: 15 residues.

This clonotype came up a few times. The chain links TRBV18 to TRBJ2-2; D unclear. With 1 base removed from V and 5 bases from J, the gap between germline ends came to 5 bases. Germline V gene sequence: CDR1 KGHSH, CDR2 LQKENI. The CDR3 length is 13 residues. The CDR3 coding sequence is TGTGCCAGCTCACCACTTGTTACCGGGGAGCTGTTTTTT. Protein sequence: CASSPLVTGELFF.

The chain employs TRBV20-1 and TRBJ2-1; D unclear. CDR3 size: 11 residues. Trimming took off 2 bases at V and 9 bases at J, with 8 bases between the two ends. Per the germline V gene, CDR1 is DFQATT and CDR2 is SNEGSKA (reference sequence). The CDR3 coding sequence is TGCAGTGCTAGACCCTTGGGTGAGCAGTTCTTC. Its protein is CSARPLGEQFF.

In its sample, this clonotype was seen many times. The V gene is TRBV3-1, the J gene TRBJ1-2, with 8 bases fitting TRBD1. The CDR3 is 14 amino acids. V lost 4 bases, J lost 11 bases, and 12 bases stayed unmatched. Germline CDR1 and CDR2: LGHDT and YNNKEL (reference sequence). Here the CDR3 reads CASSRRSDRAYYTF. The CDR3 DNA follows: TGTGCCAGCAGCCGGCGATCGGACAGGGCCTATTACACCTTC.

Regarding this clonotype: A much larger clone differs by one base, so this may be a read error. The chain combines TRBV6-1 with TRBJ2-1, with 15 bases fitting TRBD2. There are 18 residues in the CDR3. CDR1 is MNHNS, CDR2 SASEGT, per germline. V shed 5 bases, J shed 8 bases, and the junction held 13 bases outside the gene matches. The CDR3 sequence is CASSHATGLAGGSDEQFF. In nucleotides, the CDR3 is TGTGCCAGCAGTCACGCTACGGGACTAGCGGGAGGTAGCGATGAGCAGTTCTTC.

A few counts support this clonotype. The rearrangement joins TRBV19 to TRBJ2-1, with a tentative D call TRBD1 (5 bases). The ends were cut back, 0 bases at V and 2 bases at J, with 20 bases in the middle. The germline V gene encodes CDR1 LNHDA and CDR2 SQIVND (reference sequence). The CDR3 loop spans 19 amino acids. CDR3 coding DNA: TGTGCCAGTAGTATAGAAATCGCCGGCGGACACAGAACCTACAATGAGCAGTTCTTC. Amino acids: CASSIEIAGGHRTYNEQFF.

Comments on this clonotype: A much larger clone lies one base from this, so it may be a read error. This chain connects TRBV9 to TRBJ2-7; 7 bases line up with TRBD2. Germline assignment: CDR1 SGDLS and CDR2 YYNGEE. There are 13 residues in the CDR3. This CDR3 is CARSASIAGEQYF. The DNA for the CDR3 is TGTGCCCGCAGCGCAAGCATAGCGGGCGAGCAGTACTTC.

The V and J genes are TRBV7-2 and TRBJ1-1, with a possible D match to TRBD1 (6 bases). The ends were cut back, 5 bases at V and 4 bases at J, with 14 bases in the middle. The CDR3 is 14 amino acids. CDR1 is SGHTA and CDR2 is FQGNSA in the germline V gene. The CDR3 here is CASSPQAGVTEAFF. Written as DNA, the CDR3 is TGTGCCAGCAGCCCCCAGGCAGGGGTCACTGAAGCTTTCTTT.

This chain connects TRBV11-2 to TRBJ1-6; D is possibly TRBD1 (5 bases). The CDR3 runs to 15 residues. Germline V gene sequence: CDR1 SGHAT, CDR2 FQNNGV. V lost 1 base and J 7 bases, leaving 11 bases between the germline ends. The CDR3 bases are TGTGCCAGCAGCTTAGCGGCGAGGGGAAATTCACCCCTCCACTTT. Its protein product is CASSLAARGNSPLHF.

The sample holds many counts of this clonotype. The rearrangement links TRBV5-1 to TRBJ1-1; the D is unclear. With 0 bases removed from V and 2 bases from J, the gap between germline ends came to 5 bases. The germline V gene has CDR1 SGHRS and CDR2 YFSETQ. There are 13 residues in the CDR3. The CDR3 spells CASSLEANTEAFF. CDR3 DNA: TGCGCCAGCAGCTTGGAAGCTAACACTGAAGCTTTCTTT.

The chain has TRBV20-1 and TRBJ2-3; D is uncertain. V was cut by 6 bases and J by 5 bases, with 18 bases left in between. Germline-derived CDR1 and CDR2 are DFQATT and SNEGSKA (reference sequence). This CDR3 is 14 amino acids long. The CDR3 reads CSAAAVGMGDTQYF. Here the CDR3 DNA reads TGCAGTGCGGCGGCCGTGGGGATGGGAGATACGCAGTATTTT.

This clonotype was seen only a few times. The V gene is TRBV7-2, the J gene TRBJ2-1, with D perhaps given as TRBD1 or TRBD2 (5 bases each). The CDR3 has 14 residues. The germline CDR1 and CDR2 sequences are SGHTA and FQGNSA. V shed 5 bases and J shed 0 bases, with 8 bases lying between them. The CDR3 protein is CASSPGTSYNEQFF. The CDR3 nucleotides are TGTGCCAGCAGCCCTGGGACCTCCTACAATGAGCAGTTCTTC.

Points on this clonotype: A read error is possible here, since a much larger clone lies one base away. J is TRBJ2-7 and V is TRBV11-2, with no clear D. Germline values: CDR1 SGHAT, CDR2 FQNNGV. CDR3 length: 16 amino acids. Trimming stripped 5 bases from V and 5 bases from J, with 22 bases between. The CDR3 sequence is CASSVPVEPSTHEQYF. The CDR3 bases are TGTGCCAGCAGCGTACCCGTGGAACCTAGTACGCACGAGCAGTACTTC.

The rearrangement links TRBV12-5 to TRBJ2-1, with a weak D call TRBD2 (6 bases). Trimming stripped 6 bases from V and 6 bases from J, with 6 bases between. Germline-derived CDR1 and CDR2 are LGHNT and FRNRAP. CDR3 length equals 11 residues. CDR3 loop: CASGGGNEQFF. CDR3 nucleotides: TGTGCTAGTGGCGGGGGCAATGAGCAGTTCTTC.

This clonotype was found a few times. V is TRBV30 and J is TRBJ2-2; D is perhaps TRBD1 (6 bases). Germline CDR1 is GTSNPN and CDR2 is SVGIG (reference sequence). This CDR3 is 13 amino acids long. Trimming shortened V by 2 bases and J by 4 bases, and 8 bases separated the two germline ends. CDR3 in DNA: TGTGCCTGGAGTCTACAGGGCACCGGGGAGCTGTTTTTT. Residues: CAWSLQGTGELFF.

This clonotype was counted many times. V gene TRBV20-1 combines with J gene TRBJ2-1; a weak D match, TRBD1 (6 bases). CDR1 and CDR2 (germline): DFQATT, SNEGSKA (reference sequence). The CDR3 is 16 residues long. Between the trimmed V and J ends, which lost 8 bases and 7 bases, there was a span of 27 bases. This CDR3 reads CSTSRDIPELTNEQFF. The CDR3 nucleotides read TGCAGTACTTCCCGGGACATCCCAGAACTTACAAATGAGCAGTTCTTC.

This clonotype has at least ten counts. This chain uses TRBV5-5 with TRBJ2-7; TRBD1 might be the D (6 bases). Trimming took 0 bases from V and 1 from J, leaving 11 bases between them. This CDR3 has 15 amino acids. Germline V gene data show CDR1 as SGHKS and CDR2 as YYEKEE (reference sequence). The DNA for the CDR3 is TGTGCCAGCAGCTTGGACAGGGTGAAGTCCTACGAGCAGTACTTC. Its translation: CASSLDRVKSYEQYF.

This clonotype was found many times. The rearrangement uses TRBV20-1 and TRBJ2-3, with D possibly matching TRBD2 (6 bases). V was pared by 6 bases and J by 4 bases, with 20 bases between. Per the germline V gene, CDR1 is DFQATT and CDR2 is SNEGSKA (reference sequence). The CDR3 has 15 residues. CDR3 region: CSAGETSGTSDTQYF. DNA for the CDR3: TGCAGTGCGGGCGAGACTAGTGGGACTTCAGATACGCAGTATTTT.

The gene calls are TRBV7-2 and TRBJ2-1, with D possibly TRBD2 on 6 matching bases. V gave up 5 bases and J gave up 2 bases, with 13 bases separating them. Looked up from germline, CDR1 is SGHTA and CDR2 is FQGNSA. The CDR3 is 15 amino acids. CDR3 bases: TGTGCCAGCAGCGCTAGCGATAATACCTACAATGAGCAGTTCTTC. Amino acids: CASSASDNTYNEQFF.

This clonotype has at least ten counts. The chain couples TRBV7-2 to TRBJ1-6, with 7 bases identical to TRBD1. The junction had 6 bases not matched to a gene; V was cut back by 4 bases and J by 6 bases. Per the germline V gene, CDR1 is SGHTA and CDR2 is FQGNSA. The CDR3 is made up of 15 amino acids. Here the CDR3 reads CASSSGQAINSPLHF. The CDR3 nucleotides read TGTGCCAGCAGCTCCGGACAGGCGATTAATTCACCCCTCCACTTT.

This clonotype was recorded many times. The chain carries TRBV11-2 and TRBJ2-5; possible D gene TRBD2, 6 bases. The CDR3 sequence is 16 residues long. Deletions cut 2 bases from V and 10 bases from J, with 23 bases between. The germline gives CDR1 SGHAT, CDR2 FQNNGV. The CDR3 DNA follows: TGTGCCAGCAGCTTACCGGAGTCGGGAGTCGACATCGGCCAGTACTTC. Translating gives CASSLPESGVDIGQYF.

This clonotype appeared a few times. The junction departs from germline at one end; a sequencing error may be responsible. The rearrangement uses TRBV19 and TRBJ1-5; 9 positions match TRBD1. Germline CDR1 and CDR2: LNHDA and SQIVND (reference sequence). The CDR3 covers 17 residues. CDR3 sequence reads: CASNIVSYRGPNQPQHF. CDR3 DNA: TGTGCCAGTAATATAGTGTCCTACAGGGGGCCGAATCAGCCCCAGCATTTT.

CDR3 protein: CASTSSGRSYNEQFF. The CDR3 nucleotides are TGTGCCAGCACCTCTAGCGGGAGGTCCTACAATGAGCAGTTCTTC. The chain uses TRBV6-1 and TRBJ2-1; TRBD2 aligns across 11 bases. The CDR3 has 15 amino acids. Germline assignment: CDR1 MNHNS and CDR2 SASEGT. After removal of 7 bases from V and 1 base from J, the junction contained 3 bases not matched to a gene.